This T cell receptor (beta chain) stems from a study of shared clonotypes between healthy human individuals. V lost 1 base and J lost 2, with 11 bases in between. Germline CDR1 GTSNPN, CDR2 SVGIG (reference sequence). The CDR3 length is 14 residues. Assay: immunoSEQ multiplex PCR; the TCRdb copy retains only in-frame clones and omits some. The table lists 750,000 to 1,000,000 clones, more than 85% of them singletons, with less than 25% in the top ten. The naive CD8 fraction comprised CD45RO-negative cells positively selected for CCR7 and excluded terminally differentiated effector memory CD45RA+ cells.

The sequenced sample consisted of naive CD8+ T cells sorted from blood. This chain connects TRBV30 to TRBJ2-5; TRBD2 might be the D (5 bases). The clonotype originates from a man younger than 40 in good health. The CDR3 loop is CAWSGTGIQETQYF. The CDR3 DNA reads TGTGCCTGGAGTGGCACGGGGATTCAAGAGACCCAGTACTTC.